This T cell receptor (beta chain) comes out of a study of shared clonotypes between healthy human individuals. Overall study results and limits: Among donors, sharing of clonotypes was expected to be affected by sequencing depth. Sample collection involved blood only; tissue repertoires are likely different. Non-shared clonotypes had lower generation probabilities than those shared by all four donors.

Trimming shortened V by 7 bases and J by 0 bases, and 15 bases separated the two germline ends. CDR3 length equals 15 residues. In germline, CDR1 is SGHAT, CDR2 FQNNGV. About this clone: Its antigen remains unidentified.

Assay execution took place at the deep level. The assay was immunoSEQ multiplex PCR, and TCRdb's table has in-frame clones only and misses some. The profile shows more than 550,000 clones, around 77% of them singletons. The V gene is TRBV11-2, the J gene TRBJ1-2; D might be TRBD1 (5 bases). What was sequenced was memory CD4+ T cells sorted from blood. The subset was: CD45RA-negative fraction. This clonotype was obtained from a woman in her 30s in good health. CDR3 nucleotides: TGTGCCAGCAATCCAGGGTGGGGGGCTAACTATGGCTACACCTTC. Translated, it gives CASNPGWGANYGYTF.